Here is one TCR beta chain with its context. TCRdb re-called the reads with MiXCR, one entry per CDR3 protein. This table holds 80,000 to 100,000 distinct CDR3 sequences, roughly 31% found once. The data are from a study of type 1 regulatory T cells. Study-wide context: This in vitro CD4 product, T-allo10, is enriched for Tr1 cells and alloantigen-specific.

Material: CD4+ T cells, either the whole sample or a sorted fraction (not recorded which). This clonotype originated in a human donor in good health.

The CDR3 loop reads CASSPGAGHNEQFF. Written as DNA, the CDR3 is TGCGCCAGCAGCCCAGGTGCCGGGCACAATGAGCAGTTCTTC. V and J are TRBV5-1 and TRBJ2-1; no clear D. Germline values: CDR1 SGHRS, CDR2 YFSETQ. The CDR3 is made up of 14 amino acids. V was cut by 4 bases and J by 5 bases, with 13 bases left in between.